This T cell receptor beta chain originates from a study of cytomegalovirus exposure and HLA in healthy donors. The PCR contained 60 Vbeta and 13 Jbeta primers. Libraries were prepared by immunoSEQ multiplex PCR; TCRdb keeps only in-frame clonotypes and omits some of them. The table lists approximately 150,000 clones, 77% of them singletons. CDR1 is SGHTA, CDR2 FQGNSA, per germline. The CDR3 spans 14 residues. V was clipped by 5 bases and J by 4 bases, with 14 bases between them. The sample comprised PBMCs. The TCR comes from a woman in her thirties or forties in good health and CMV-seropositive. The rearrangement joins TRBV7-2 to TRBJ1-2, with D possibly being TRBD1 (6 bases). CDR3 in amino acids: CASSTRDTSYGYTF. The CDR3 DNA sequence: TGTGCCAGCAGCACCCGGGACACCTCCTATGGCTACACCTTC.